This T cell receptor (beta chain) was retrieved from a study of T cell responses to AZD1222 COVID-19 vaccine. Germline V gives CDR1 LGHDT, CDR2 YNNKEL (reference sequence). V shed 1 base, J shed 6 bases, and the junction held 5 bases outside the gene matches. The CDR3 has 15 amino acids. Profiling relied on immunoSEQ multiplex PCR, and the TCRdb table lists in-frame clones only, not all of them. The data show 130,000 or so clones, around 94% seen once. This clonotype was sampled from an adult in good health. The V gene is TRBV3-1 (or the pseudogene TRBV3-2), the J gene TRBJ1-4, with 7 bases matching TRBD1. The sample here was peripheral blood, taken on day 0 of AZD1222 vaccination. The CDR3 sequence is CASSQGNRGDEKLFF. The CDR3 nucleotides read TGTGCCAGCAGCCAAGGCAACAGGGGAGATGAAAAACTGTTTTTT.